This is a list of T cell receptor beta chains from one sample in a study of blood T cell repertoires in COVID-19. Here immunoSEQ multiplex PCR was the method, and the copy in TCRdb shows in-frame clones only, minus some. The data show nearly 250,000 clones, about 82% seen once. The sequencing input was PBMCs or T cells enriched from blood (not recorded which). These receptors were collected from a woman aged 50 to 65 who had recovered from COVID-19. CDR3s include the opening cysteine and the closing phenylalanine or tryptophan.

CASSSYGIGGWRETNF | TRBV6-2/TRBV6-3
CASSMTGANYGYTF | TRBV19
CAIMSSGNTIYF | TRBV10-2
CASSGASNQPQHF | TRBV10-2
CASSYERPPYEQYF | TRBV6-5
CASSLFQGVVTEAFF | TRBV7-9
CASSTTTSGSNEQFF | TRBV19
CASSQMHTSGRTGEQFF | TRBV27
CASSASRGNTEAFF | TRBV9
CASSLGGRQYF | TRBV12-3/TRBV12-4
CASSLGQGAGTEAFF | TRBV11-3
CASSLGTGFYGYTF | TRBV28
CASSLRTSRTSWSTDTQYF | TRBV11-3
CATSRNRAPLFF | TRBV15
CASSLAERGGYTF | TRBV7-2
CASSPKPMVQSLGRTEAFF | TRBV7-3
CASSLTLAGAETQYF | TRBV4-1
CASSLVGASGNTIYF | TRBV27
CASSRGTGFGANVLTF | TRBV3-1/TRBV3-2
CASSPRLTGGGETQYF | TRBV7-2
CASSENRRYGYTF | TRBV10-1
CASSTGQSYEQYF | TRBV11-3
CASSLGQTTEAFF | TRBV27
CASSLRGGNTGELFF | TRBV13
CASSRGLAEGAGTQYF | TRBV7-2
CAWAYGTVLSNQPQHF | TRBV30
CASSQETGLGDTDTQYF | TRBV3-1/TRBV3-2
CASRLEPPPFNEQFF | TRBV6-5
CASSIYGGDQETQYF | TRBV19
CAWNYRDNSLLHF | TRBV30
CASSEIPGTSAYNEQFF | TRBV6-1
CASSLVGTWGYTF | TRBV5-4
CASSLSLAQETQYF | TRBV7-9
CASSPPGVAGGISGANVLTF | TRBV18
CASSLSRGNEKLFF | TRBV4-3
CASSDPGTASYYGYTF | TRBV6-1
CASSQAPTSGGGDEQFF | TRBV4-3
CASSSVHRTEQFF | TRBV5-4
CASSIDLWGGLYEQYF | TRBV19